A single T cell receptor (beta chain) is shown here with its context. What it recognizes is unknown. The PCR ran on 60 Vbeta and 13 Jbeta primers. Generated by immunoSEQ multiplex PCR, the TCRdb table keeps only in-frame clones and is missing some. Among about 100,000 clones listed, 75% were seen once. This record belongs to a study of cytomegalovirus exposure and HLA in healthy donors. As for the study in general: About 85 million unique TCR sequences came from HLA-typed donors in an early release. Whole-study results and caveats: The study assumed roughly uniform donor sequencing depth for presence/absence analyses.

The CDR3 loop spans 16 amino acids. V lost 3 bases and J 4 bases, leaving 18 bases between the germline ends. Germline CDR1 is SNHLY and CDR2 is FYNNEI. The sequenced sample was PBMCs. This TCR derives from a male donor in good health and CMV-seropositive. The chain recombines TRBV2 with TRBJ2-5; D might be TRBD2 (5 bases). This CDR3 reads CASSEASGGWGETQYF. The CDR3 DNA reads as TGTGCCAGCAGTGAGGCCAGCGGTGGTTGGGGAGAGACCCAGTACTTC.